The 21 T cell receptor beta chains below were found in one sample sequenced in a study of T cell responses to AZD1222 COVID-19 vaccine. Measured with immunoSEQ multiplex PCR; TCRdb has only the in-frame clones, and not every one. In the table there are some 150,000 clones, approximately 90% of which are singletons. Sequencing used peripheral blood, obtained 28 days after the second AZD1222 dose. Receptors originate from an adult who received the AZD1222 COVID-19 vaccine.

The chain uses TRBV30 and TRBJ1-1; no reliable D call. The CDR3 sequence is 14 residues long. Trimming pared 1 base from V and 1 base from J, leaving 10 bases between. Germline V gene sequence: CDR1 GTSNPN, CDR2 SVGIG (reference sequence). CDR3 loop: CAWSEWSGNTEAFF. The CDR3 region has the DNA TGTGCCTGGAGTGAATGGTCGGGGAACACTGAAGCTTTCTTT.

The table lists this clone with a few counts. The V and J genes are TRBV2 and TRBJ2-2, with 7 bases identical to TRBD1. Trimming cost V 7 bases and J 6 bases; bases outside gene matches: 2. Looked up from germline, CDR1 is SNHLY and CDR2 is FYNNEI. The CDR3 runs to 12 residues. The CDR3 loop is CASIGTAGELFF. For the CDR3, the DNA is TGTGCCAGCATTGGGACAGCCGGGGAGCTGTTTTTT.

The V gene is TRBV5-1, the J gene TRBJ2-6; maybe TRBD2 (5 bases). CDR3 size: 17 residues. The germline V gene has CDR1 SGHRS and CDR2 YFSETQ. The ends were cut back, 3 bases at V and 0 bases at J, with 13 bases in the middle. CDR3 loop: CASSYAGVDSGANVLTF. CDR3 DNA sequence: TGCGCCAGCAGCTACGCCGGGGTAGACTCTGGGGCCAACGTCCTGACTTTC. The variable domain in full, completed from reference TRBV5-1 and TRBJ2-6, reads KAGVTQTPRYLIKTRGQQVTLSCSPISGHRSVSWYQQTPGQGLQFLFEYFSETQRNKGNFPGRFSGRQFSNSRSEMNVSTLELGDSALYLCASSYAGVDSGANVLTFGAGSRLTVL.

The chain links TRBV7-6 to TRBJ2-7, with TRBD1 as a possible D gene (6 bases). Germline V lookup: CDR1 SGHVS, CDR2 FNYEAQ. Trimming removed 5 bases from V and 4 bases from J, with 12 bases in between. The CDR3 runs 13 residues. The CDR3: CASSTGTPYEQYF. CDR3 nucleotides: TGTGCCAGCAGCACCGGGACACCTTACGAGCAGTACTTC.

The chain employs TRBV21-1 and TRBJ2-3. TRBV21-1 is noted as a pseudogene. The length of the CDR3 is 17 residues. The CDR3 nucleotides read TGTGCCAGCAGCAATGGAAGGTCCGGAATTGGCACAGATACGCAGTATTTT. It translates to CASSNGRSGIGTDTQYF.

V gene TRBV6-2 or TRBV6-3 combines with J gene TRBJ1-1, with D hard to call. In germline, CDR1 is MNHEY, CDR2 SVGEGT. The CDR3 is made up of 14 amino acids. V was pared by 1 base and J by 1 base, with 7 bases between. The CDR3 spells CASSYWTSNTEAFF. Here the CDR3 DNA reads TGTGCCAGCAGTTACTGGACCTCGAACACTGAAGCTTTCTTT.

The chain links TRBV2 to TRBJ1-5, with unresolved D. This CDR3 spans 14 amino acids. CDR1 SNHLY and CDR2 FYNNEI come from the germline V gene. V was clipped by 6 bases and J by 1 base, with 10 bases between them. For the CDR3, the DNA is TGTGCCAGCAGAACTGACGTAAGCAATCAGCCCCAGCATTTT. Its translation: CASRTDVSNQPQHF.

This clone is a singleton in its sample. V is TRBV27 and J is TRBJ1-1, with D unresolved. Germline lookup yields CDR1 MNHEY and CDR2 SMNVEV (reference sequence). V was shortened by 0 bases and J by 0 bases, with 2 bases between the two germline ends. This CDR3 comprises 13 residues. This chain's CDR3 is CASSLSLNTEAFF. CDR3 DNA: TGTGCCAGCAGTTTATCCTTGAACACTGAAGCTTTCTTT.

This clone was detected a few times. The rearrangement uses TRBV18 and TRBJ2-1; D remains unclear. V was shortened by 2 bases and J by 1 base, with 15 bases between the two germline ends. The V gene's germline CDR1 is KGHSH and CDR2 LQKENI. The CDR3 consists of 17 residues. CDR3 residues: CASSPRDGSKSYNEQFF. The CDR3 nucleotides are TGTGCCAGCTCACCAAGAGACGGCAGTAAGTCCTACAATGAGCAGTTCTTC.

The V gene is TRBV6-1, the J gene TRBJ2-1; D is ambiguous. Per the germline V gene, CDR1 is MNHNS and CDR2 is SASEGT. Trimming removed 1 base at V and 1 base at J, with 5 bases between. There are 14 residues in the CDR3. The CDR3 region is CASSEDLSYNEQFF. CDR3 nucleotide sequence: TGTGCCAGCAGTGAAGACTTATCCTACAATGAGCAGTTCTTC.

In its sample, this clone was seen a few times. Within the sample, other DNA sequences also encode this same CDR3. V is TRBV7-8 and J is TRBJ1-6, with 9 bases identical to TRBD1. Germline lookup yields CDR1 SGHVS and CDR2 FQNEAQ. The CDR3 spans 14 residues. V trimming: 5 bases; J trimming: 8 bases; junction bases outside the gene matches: 4. DNA for the CDR3: TGTGCCAGCAGCCGGGGACAGGGAGATTCACCCCTCCACTTT. This encodes CASSRGQGDSPLHF.

The CDR3 sequence: CASNRDSYGYTF. The CDR3 DNA reads as TGTGCCAGCAACCGGGACAGCTATGGCTACACCTTC. The chain links TRBV9 to TRBJ1-2, with 7 bases matching TRBD1. The CDR3 sequence is 12 residues long. The ends lost 6 bases at V and 4 bases at J; junction bases unmatched: 3. The germline gives CDR1 SGDLS, CDR2 YYNGEE.

This rearrangement joins TRBV11-2 to TRBJ1-2; no definite D call. V dropped 5 bases and J dropped 4 bases, with 14 bases sitting between them. The germline gives CDR1 SGHAT, CDR2 FQNNGV. This CDR3 contains 14 residues. The CDR3 spells CASSPPAVPYGYTF. In nucleotides, the CDR3 is TGTGCCAGCAGCCCTCCCGCGGTTCCCTATGGCTACACCTTC.

The chain recombines TRBV3-1 (or the pseudogene TRBV3-2) with TRBJ2-7; TRBD2 agrees at 9 bases. There are 14 residues in the CDR3. The germline CDR1 and CDR2 sequences are LGHDT and YNNKEL (reference sequence). The J segment lost 3 bases and the V segment lost 5 bases, leaving 5 bases of the junction unmatched. The CDR3: CASSAVTSGYEQYF. The CDR3 DNA sequence: TGTGCCAGCAGCGCAGTGACTAGCGGCTACGAGCAGTACTTC.

The gene calls are TRBV27 and TRBJ1-6; the D is unclear. There are 14 residues in the CDR3. Germline CDR1 MNHEY, CDR2 SMNVEV (reference sequence). Trimming stripped 6 bases from V and 7 bases from J, with 13 bases between. For the CDR3, the DNA is TGTGCCAGCAGCATTGGACGGACCAATTCACCCCTCCACTTT. This encodes CASSIGRTNSPLHF.

The table lists this clone with a count of one. The chain is built from TRBV7-2 and TRBJ2-1; TRBD2 aligns across 8 bases. J lost 11 bases, V lost 5 bases, and 17 bases had no gene match. In germline, CDR1 is SGHTA, CDR2 FQGNSA. The CDR3 covers 16 residues. CDR3 in amino acids: CASSMRTGGRVTKQFF. The CDR3 nucleotides read TGTGCCAGCAGCATGAGAACGGGGGGGCGCGTTACTAAGCAGTTCTTC.

The V call is TRBV5-1, the J call TRBJ1-1; TRBD1 agrees at 8 bases. J was trimmed by 5 bases and V by 2 bases; bases with no gene match: 8. CDR1 SGHRS and CDR2 YFSETQ come from the germline V gene. This CDR3 region has 15 residues. The CDR3 region has the DNA TGCGCCAGCAGCTTTGAAGGACAGGGATCGACTGAAGCTTTCTTT. It encodes CASSFEGQGSTEAFF.

The chain uses TRBV19 and TRBJ2-5; 11 bases fit TRBD1. The CDR3 has 17 amino acids. V shed 5 bases and J 4 bases; nucleotides not matched to a gene: 12. Germline CDR1 and CDR2: LNHDA and SQIVND (reference sequence). DNA for the CDR3: TGTGCCAGTAGTCTCCGGACCGGGACAGGGGGAGGAGAGACCCAGTACTTC. Its protein product is CASSLRTGTGGGETQYF.

The J gene is TRBJ1-2, the V gene TRBV7-2, with 8 bases matching TRBD1. The length of the CDR3 is 14 residues. Per germline, CDR1 SGHTA and CDR2 FQGNSA. Trimming removed 1 base from V and 8 bases from J; junction bases left unmatched: 6. CDR3 in amino acids: CASSLVTGGRGYTF. CDR3 nucleotides: TGTGCCAGCAGCTTAGTAACAGGGGGAAGAGGCTACACCTTC.

V usage is TRBV6-5 and J usage is TRBJ2-4; the D is unclear. CDR1 and CDR2 (germline): MNHEY, SVGAGI. V lost 4 bases and J lost 0, with 10 bases in between. The CDR3 is 15 residues long. CDR3 loop: CASSSTQLAKNIQYF. In DNA form, the CDR3 reads TGTGCCAGCAGTTCCACGCAATTAGCCAAAAACATTCAGTACTTC.

This chain links TRBV6-5 with TRBJ1-2; D may be TRBD1 (6 bases). Trimming removed 0 bases at V and 2 bases at J, with 7 bases between. Germline loops: CDR1 MNHEY, CDR2 SVGAGI. This CDR3 contains 14 residues. The CDR3 reads CASSYSQGNYGYTF. In nucleotides, the CDR3 is TGTGCCAGCAGTTACTCGCAGGGGAACTATGGCTACACCTTC.